A few counts support the clone carrying this T cell receptor beta chain. Its matching antigen is unknown. The CDR3 totals 14 residues. Germline lookup yields CDR1 MDHEN and CDR2 SYDVKM. V shed 5 bases and J shed 8 bases, with 16 bases lying between them. This sample is drawn from a study of T cell repertoires in cytomegalovirus infection. Study at large: Recently identified HLA-C-restricted and well-studied HLA-B-restricted CMV epitopes were used. Study-level points and caveats: CMV-specific TCR beta clonotypes restricted by HLA-C dominated the ex vivo response.

In TCRdb, the reads were re-called with MiXCR into one record per CDR3 protein. The sample contains around 750,000 distinct CDR3 sequences, approximately 29% of which appear only once. This clonotype originated in a human donor in good health (CMV status not recorded). Some clones in this sample may be carry-over from other donors' samples. The chain joins TRBV28 to TRBJ2-1, with D tentatively TRBD1 (6 bases). This material consisted of cultured CD8+ T cells from PBMCs, taken from culture after CMV antigen stimulation. This CDR3 is CASSPRTGIHEQFF. The CDR3 DNA is TGTGCCAGCAGTCCCAGAACAGGGATCCATGAGCAGTTCTTC.